This T cell receptor (beta chain) appears in the sequencing data of a study of blood T cell repertoires in COVID-19 (dated by TCRdb to about 2020). Notes on the research overall: Collaborator samples came from the United States, Italy and Spain and covered acute and convalescent phases of COVID-19. The material from the prospective study consisted of cDNA or gDNA derived from T cells, B-cell-depleted T cells, or PBMCs. The dataset comprised deeply sampled blood TCRbeta repertoires from subjects exposed to, actively infected with, or recovered from COVID-19. A freely available public database, intended as a resource for researchers studying the immune response to SARS-CoV-2, is where the repertoires were released. Samples came from the ongoing ImmuneRACE study (first 160 participants) plus 1,254 subjects from 6 global collaborators. Sample metadata almost always included a de-identified subject ID, COVID-19 status, age in years and sex. Where HLA class I and class II types were available, the types were taken from metadata supplied by the sample provider, not from assay-based typing. The research as a whole found: Clinical and demographic metadata were provided uncurated, with the amount varying by source and participant.

Of note for this clone: Its target antigen remains unknown. No base qualities exist here, and no much larger clone lies one base off it.

TCRbeta CDR3 regions were amplified from genomic DNA using the immunoSEQ Assay, a bias-controlled multiplex PCR. In the source study's methods: Within the assay, amplification of reference gene primers was used to estimate how many nucleated cells each sample contained. Sequence reads were collapsed and filtered to measure the absolute abundance of every unique TCRbeta CDR3 rearrangement. Productive Simpson clonality was computed per sample as the square root of Simpson's diversity index over productive rearrangements. TCRdb provides this immuneACCESS table in a form limited to in-frame rearrangements. Some clones are lacking; in checked studies, under half of them reflect an unresolved V gene, and why the rest are absent is not known. The DNA gave D and trimming, while V, J and clone size come from that table. The sample table shows 200,000 to 300,000 clones, and about 89% are seen once. Approximately 3.7% of the sample comes from the top ten.

Looking up the germline V gene yields CDR1 SGHVS and CDR2 FNYEAQ. Inclusive of the bounding cysteine and phenylalanine, the CDR3 is 16 residues long. Only the CDR3 region is kept as DNA, spanning 48 bases read in frame from base 1. V loses 5 bases, J loses 0 bases, and the germline ends lie 11 bases apart. Participants in the prospective study were enrolled through a virtual design, were aged roughly 18 to 100 years, and lived in roughly 24 United States geographic areas. To assign participants to cohorts, the prospective study relied on clinical history that participants themselves reported in a screening survey and a study questionnaire. ImmuneRACE Cohort 3 recovered participants were defined by two consecutive negative NP/OP PCR tests, healthcare professional clearance, or symptom resolution. In the prospective study, whole blood, serum and a nasopharyngeal or oropharyngeal swab were collected from each participant by mobile phlebotomists. Prospective study participants could optionally give additional blood draws and questionnaires over an approximately 2-month period. Before DNA extraction, blood samples from the prospective study were shipped at room temperature or frozen.

The sequence joins TRBV7-6 to TRBJ1-6, with the D gene call left open. Input material: PBMCs or T cells enriched from blood (not recorded which). This sequence was found in a woman in her twenties or thirties who had recovered from COVID-19. The CDR3 sequence is CASSRSGSSYNSPLHF. The DNA sequence is TGTGCCAGCAGCAGATCGGGGAGCTCCTATAATTCACCCCTCCACTTT.